Each of the 18 T cell receptor beta chains below was sequenced from the same sample in a study of blood T cell repertoires in COVID-19. Sequenced by immunoSEQ multiplex PCR; TCRdb stores in-frame clones only, minus some. The table records more than 90,000 clones, 85% of them present only once. Sequencing used peripheral blood. These receptors originate from a man older than 75 with acute or convalescent COVID-19.

In this sample, this clone turned up once. The rearrangement uses TRBV19 and TRBJ2-1, with D possibly being TRBD1 (7 bases). CDR1 and CDR2 (germline): LNHDA, SQIVND (reference sequence). V gave up 8 bases and J gave up 3 bases, with 14 bases separating them. The CDR3 covers 14 residues. The DNA for the CDR3 is TGTGCCAGTGCCGGGACAGCGGGCTACAATGAGCAGTTCTTC. Its translation: CASAGTAGYNEQFF.

This clone was found a few times. CDR3 in amino acids: CASSPTDRDNSPLHF. The CDR3 bases are TGTGCCAGCAGCCCGACCGACAGGGATAATTCACCCCTCCACTTT. The chain links TRBV7-9 to TRBJ1-6; 7 bases align to TRBD1. Germline loops: CDR1 SEHNR, CDR2 FQNEAQ (reference sequence). V lost 5 bases to trimming and J lost 5 bases; unmatched junction nucleotides: 6. The CDR3 length is 15 residues.

This clone was counted between two and nine times. The CDR3 bases are TGTGCCAGCAGCCAACGGGACACAGATTACAATGAGCAGTTCTTC. Translating gives CASSQRDTDYNEQFF. The rearrangement joins TRBV3-1 (or the pseudogene TRBV3-2) to TRBJ2-1, with a weak D call TRBD1 (6 bases). The germline gives CDR1 LGHDT, CDR2 YNNKEL (reference sequence). This CDR3 is built from 15 residues. Trimming shortened V by 2 bases and J by 4 bases, and 12 bases separated the two germline ends.

The chain recombines TRBV5-6 with TRBJ2-7; TRBD2 aligns across 12 bases. V dropped 2 bases and J dropped 4; count of bases not matched to a gene: 4. Germline CDR1 SGHDT, CDR2 YYEEEE. The CDR3 contains 15 residues. The CDR3 nucleotides are TGTGCCAGCAGCTTCCGGACTAGCGGGACTTACGAGCAGTACTTC. As protein: CASSFRTSGTYEQYF.

This clone has only one observation. The J gene is TRBJ2-3, the V gene TRBV29-1, with D unclear. This CDR3 is 13 amino acids long. Germline CDR1 reads SQVTM; CDR2 reads ANQGSEA. The V end lost 5 bases, the J end lost 0 bases, and 9 bases lay between the germline ends. The chain's CDR3 is CSVRFPSTDTQYF. The CDR3 DNA reads as TGCAGCGTTCGGTTCCCAAGCACAGATACGCAGTATTTT.

In this sample, this clone turned up a few times. The chain links TRBV5-1 to TRBJ1-6; D gene uncertain. The germline CDR1 and CDR2 sequences are SGHRS and YFSETQ. V gave up 0 bases and J gave up 9 bases, with 10 bases separating them. The CDR3 covers 14 residues. DNA of the CDR3: TGCGCCAGCAGCTTGGCCGGTCACGGTTCACCCCTCCACTTT. Protein: CASSLAGHGSPLHF.

This clone has a handful of counts. The chain links TRBV19 to TRBJ2-1, with 8 bases aligning to TRBD2. CDR1 and CDR2 from the germline V gene are LNHDA and SQIVND (reference sequence). The CDR3 runs to 18 residues. V dropped 3 bases and J dropped 0; count of bases not matched to a gene: 10. The CDR3 DNA reads as TGTGCCAGTAGTATCGCGGCTTCCAGCGGGAGCTCCTACAATGAGCAGTTCTTC. Its translation is CASSIAASSGSSYNEQFF.

This clone was seen only a few times. The V gene is TRBV5-6, the J gene TRBJ1-1; a weak D match, TRBD1 (5 bases). The CDR3 consists of 14 residues. Germline V CDR1 and CDR2: SGHDT, YYEEEE. V lost 4 bases and J 0 bases, leaving 10 bases between the germline ends. CDR3 DNA: TGTGCCAGCAGCCCCAGGGTCATGAACACTGAAGCTTTCTTT. This codes for CASSPRVMNTEAFF.

In this sample, this clone turned up a few times. The chain couples TRBV21-1 to TRBJ2-1; TRBD2, as called in the table, went unchecked against the DNA. TRBV21-1 is a pseudogene locus. The CDR3 covers 15 residues. CDR3 amino acids: CASNLAGNSYNEQFF. The CDR3 nucleotides read TGTGCCAGCAACTTAGCGGGCAACTCCTACAATGAGCAGTTCTTC.

This clone was seen more than once but under ten times. V usage is TRBV19 and J usage is TRBJ1-6; D is perhaps TRBD1 (6 bases). Germline assignment: CDR1 LNHDA and CDR2 SQIVND (reference sequence). V dropped 5 bases and J dropped 9 bases, with 14 bases sitting between them. The CDR3 is 14 residues long. CDR3 amino acids: CASSRDTPGSPLHF. In DNA form, the CDR3 reads TGTGCCAGTAGTCGGGACACCCCGGGTTCACCCCTCCACTTT.

The rearrangement joins TRBV7-2 to TRBJ2-7; 7 bases are shared with TRBD1. V was clipped by 5 bases and J by 3 bases; unmatched bases: 10. Germline-derived CDR1 and CDR2 are SGHTA and FQGNSA. CDR3 length: 15 amino acids. CDR3 in amino acids: CASSPEGQRVYEQYF. The DNA for the CDR3 is TGTGCCAGCAGCCCCGAGGGACAGAGGGTCTACGAGCAGTACTTC.

The rearrangement joins TRBV5-1 to TRBJ2-1; D gene unclear. The CDR3 runs to 15 residues. V was clipped by 0 bases and J by 2 bases, with 9 bases between them. Germline CDR1 reads SGHRS; CDR2 reads YFSETQ. CDR3 DNA: TGCGCCAGCAGCTTGGGCGACACAACCTACAATGAGCAGTTCTTC. Amino acid sequence: CASSLGDTTYNEQFF.

This chain connects TRBV20-1 to TRBJ1-2; D is unclear. Trimming stripped 3 bases from V and 4 bases from J, with 18 bases between. Germline-derived CDR1 and CDR2 are DFQATT and SNEGSKA (reference sequence). CDR3 length equals 15 residues. The CDR3, as DNA: TGCAGTGCTAGTTCCCCTGACTCATCCCGCTATGGCTACACCTTC. It yields the protein CSASSPDSSRYGYTF.

The chain combines TRBV9 with TRBJ1-4; D is ambiguous. The CDR3 loop spans 13 amino acids. V was cut by 0 bases and J by 14 bases, with 14 bases left in between. The germline gives CDR1 SGDLS, CDR2 YYNGEE. In nucleotides, the CDR3 is TGTGCCAGCAGCGTAGATGAGGGAGGTGGGCTGTTTTTT. Amino acids: CASSVDEGGGLFF.

V and J are TRBV11-2 and TRBJ2-7; possibly TRBD1 for D (5 bases). V shed 6 bases and J shed 1 base, with 22 bases lying between them. The CDR3 is 17 amino acids. Germline lookup yields CDR1 SGHAT and CDR2 FQNNGV. CDR3 sequence reads: CASRELGSRGASYEQYF. CDR3 DNA sequence: TGTGCCAGCAGGGAATTAGGGTCAAGGGGCGCGTCCTACGAGCAGTACTTC. Using reference TRBV11-2 and TRBJ2-7 for the parts outside the CDR3, the full variable domain is EAGVAQSPRYKIIEKRQSVAFWCNPISGHATLYWYQQILGQGPKLLIQFQNNGVVDDSQLPKDRFSAERLKGVDSTLKIQPAKLEDSAVYLCASRELGSRGASYEQYFGPGTRLTVT.

The rearrangement joins TRBV11-2 to TRBJ1-1, with D hard to call. Germline CDR1 is SGHAT and CDR2 is FQNNGV. V was cut by 2 bases and J by 4 bases, with 8 bases left in between. This CDR3 is built from 13 residues. CDR3: CASSLSGFTEAFF. In nucleotides, the CDR3 is TGTGCCAGCAGCTTATCGGGTTTCACTGAAGCTTTCTTT.

V is TRBV6-2 or TRBV6-3 and J is TRBJ1-5, with 8 bases lining up with TRBD1. Germline CDR1 MNHEY, CDR2 SVGEGT. There are 18 residues in the CDR3. Unmatched junction bases numbered 10, after V lost 0 bases and J lost 3 bases. The CDR3 sequence is CASSYSFIGQGNNQPQHF. The CDR3 nucleotides read TGTGCCAGCAGTTACTCGTTTATCGGACAGGGAAACAATCAGCCCCAGCATTTT.

V and J are TRBV6-6 and TRBJ2-7; 9 bases agree with TRBD2. In germline, CDR1 is MNHNY, CDR2 SVGAGI (reference sequence). V was clipped by 5 bases and J by 0 bases; unmatched bases: 5. This CDR3 is 15 amino acids long. In nucleotides, the CDR3 is TGTGCCAGCAGTGACACTAGCGGGTACTCCTACGAGCAGTACTTC. Amino acids: CASSDTSGYSYEQYF.